These T cell receptor beta chains were read from a single sample in a study of blood T cell repertoires in COVID-19. Sequencing used immunoSEQ multiplex PCR; TCRdb keeps in-frame clones, though not all of them. The sample shows 180,000 or so clones, around 79% of them seen only once. Sequencing was performed on PBMCs or T cells enriched from blood (not recorded which). The receptors stem from a middle-aged man who had recovered from COVID-19. The CDR3 runs from the conserved cysteine through the conserved F or W. The order of the fields is J gene, D gene, clone size, V gene, CDR3 DNA, CDR3 protein. A D gene is named only where the DNA matches it firmly. Only part of the rows carry a size: once, few, many, or a class if the clone is expanded.

TRBJ2-2 . . TRBV28 TGTGCCAGTAGTTTACAGCAGGGGCCCTACTTCACCGGGGAGCTGTTTTTT CASSLQQGPYFTGELFF
TRBJ1-2 TRBD1 . TRBV28 TGTGCCAGCATCTCGGACAGGGACGACTATGGCTACACCTTC CASISDRDDYGYTF
TRBJ2-1 . . TRBV5-4 TGTGCCAGCAGCTTGGGCCAGCGGATCGACAATGAGCAGTTCTTC CASSLGQRIDNEQFF
TRBJ1-1 . . TRBV9 TGTGCCAGCAGCGTAGTTCACGATGGAGACACTGAAGCTTTCTTT CASSVVHDGDTEAFF
TRBJ1-2 . . TRBV2 TGTGCCAGCAGTGAACTAGCACAGACTAACTATGGCTACACCTTC CASSELAQTNYGYTF
TRBJ2-3 . many TRBV3-1/TRBV3-2 TGTGCCAGCAGCCACCTAGCAGTTGTCTCCACAGATACGCAGTATTTT CASSHLAVVSTDTQYF
TRBJ2-3 TRBD2 . TRBV29-1 TGCAGCGTCTTCACTAGCGCGACTAGCACAGATACGCAGTATTTT CSVFTSATSTDTQYF
TRBJ2-1 TRBD2 few TRBV4-1 TGCGCCAGCAGCCAAGAATTCGGACTAGCGGGGGGTTACAATGAGCAGTTCTTC CASSQEFGLAGGYNEQFF
TRBJ1-3 . once TRBV27 TGTGCCAGCAGCCTTACAGGCCTGGGAAACACCATATATTTT CASSLTGLGNTIYF
TRBJ2-7 . . TRBV30 TGTGCCTGGAGTCCCGGAGATAACGAGCAGTACTTC CAWSPGDNEQYF
TRBJ2-7 . . TRBV18 TGTGCCAGCTCACCGGGAGGCGGAACCTACGAGCAGTACTTC CASSPGGGTYEQYF
TRBJ2-5 . . TRBV18 TGTGCCAGCTCACCCGGGGGTTACCAAGAGACCCAGTACTTC CASSPGGYQETQYF
TRBJ2-7 TRBD2 . TRBV6-5 TGTGCCAGCAGTTACTCGGGGGGGATCTACGAGCAGTACTTC CASSYSGGIYEQYF
TRBJ2-5 TRBD2 . TRBV7-9 TGTGCCAGCACCGCTTCCCTTAGCGGGGGGGAGACCCAGTACTTC CASTASLSGGETQYF
TRBJ2-3 . few TRBV18 TGTGCCAGCTCACCAATCGGGGTGGGCACAGATACGCAGTATTTT CASSPIGVGTDTQYF
TRBJ1-1 TRBD1 . TRBV6-5 TGTGCCAGCAGGAGTACCGGGACAGGGAACACTGAAGCTTTCTTT CASRSTGTGNTEAFF
TRBJ2-3 TRBD2 once TRBV28 TGTGCCAGCAGTTTAATGACGGGAGGGGGGGATACGCAGTATTTT CASSLMTGGGDTQYF
TRBJ2-5 TRBD2 . TRBV28 TGTGCCAGCAGTTCACCCCTTGGTAGCGGGGGGTTAGAACAAGAGACCCAGTACTTC CASSSPLGSGGLEQETQYF
TRBJ2-1 . . TRBV15 TGTGCCACCAGAAGCGGATTATACAATGAGCAGTTCTTC CATRSGLYNEQFF
TRBJ1-1 . . TRBV25-1 TGTGCCAGCAGTGTTAGCACTGAAGCTTTCTTT CASSVSTEAFF
TRBJ1-5 . few TRBV11-1 TGTGCCAGCAGCGCCGGAGGAGGGCTTAGCAATCAGCCCCAGCATTTT CASSAGGGLSNQPQHF
TRBJ2-7 . . TRBV3-1/TRBV3-2 TGTGCCAGCAGCCAAGGGAGGACCTACGAGCAGTACTTC CASSQGRTYEQYF
TRBJ1-5 TRBD1 . TRBV5-1 TGCGCCAGCAGCTTACAGGGGGCGCAGCCCCAGCATTTT CASSLQGAQPQHF
TRBJ1-3 TRBD1 . TRBV7-9 TGTGCCAGCAGCTTAGCACAGGGGGCCTTCTCTGGAAACACCATATATTTT CASSLAQGAFSGNTIYF
TRBJ2-7 TRBD1 . TRBV6-5 TGTGCCAGCAAGAAGCCACAGGGGTCGTACGAGCAGTACTTC CASKKPQGSYEQYF
TRBJ1-5 . . TRBV19 TGTGCCAGTAGAGAGGGGGTAAGGATCAATCAGCCCCAGCATTTT CASREGVRINQPQHF
TRBJ1-4 TRBD1 . TRBV5-1 TGCGCCAGCAGCTTGAACGGACAGGGGGAGGAAAAACTGTTTTTT CASSLNGQGEEKLFF
TRBJ2-5 TRBD2 . TRBV10-3 TGTGCCATCAGTGGTAGCGGGGGCCCAAAGGAAGAGACCCAGTACTTC CAISGSGGPKEETQYF
TRBJ2-7 . . TRBV28 TGTGCCAGCACCCGCCCCGGGGGAAGGGCGCGGGAGCAGTACTTC CASTRPGGRAREQYF
TRBJ1-5 . once TRBV4-2 TGTGCCAGCAGCCAAGCCCACGGACAGCGGGGCCAACCCCAGCATTTT CASSQAHGQRGQPQHF
TRBJ1-6 TRBD1 . TRBV5-1 TGCGCCAGCCGGGACAGGAGTTATTCACCCCTCCACTTT CASRDRSYSPLHF
TRBJ1-2 TRBD1 few TRBV3-1/TRBV3-2 TGTGCCAGCAGCCCGGGACAGGGGTTTAACTATGGCTACACCTTC CASSPGQGFNYGYTF
TRBJ2-5 TRBD1 . TRBV5-1 TGCGCCAGCAGCTTGTCCCGGACAGGGGCGGAGGAGACCCAGTACTTC CASSLSRTGAEETQYF
TRBJ1-5 . . TRBV7-8 TGTGCCAGCAGCTTAGTGAGGGTTAGCAATCAGCCCCAGCATTTT CASSLVRVSNQPQHF
TRBJ1-2 . . TRBV6-5 TGTGCCAGCAGCGCCGGGAACTATGGCTACACCTTC CASSAGNYGYTF
TRBJ2-7 . . TRBV7-3 TGTGCCAGCAGCTTATTATCAGGGTCCTACGAGCAGTACTTC CASSLLSGSYEQYF
TRBJ2-1 . . TRBV7-9 TGTGCCAGCAGCTTAGTGGCGGGGTCGGAGCAGTTCTTC CASSLVAGSEQFF
TRBJ1-1 . . TRBV12-3/TRBV12-4 TGTGCCAGCAGGGAACAAGACAAGGCTTTCTTT CASREQDKAFF
TRBJ2-7 . . TRBV29-1 TGCAGCGTAGACCAGGGTGGCTACGAGCAGTACTTC CSVDQGGYEQYF
TRBJ1-2 TRBD1 . TRBV24-1 TGTGCCACCAGTGATTACTCCGGGACAGGGGGCTACACCTTC CATSDYSGTGGYTF
TRBJ1-2 TRBD1 few TRBV6-5 TGTGCCAGCTACCCGGCGGGACAGGGCTCTTATGGCTACACCTTC CASYPAGQGSYGYTF
TRBJ1-1 . . TRBV15 TGTGCCACCAGCGGGCCCAATCAGAACACTGAAGCTTTCTTT CATSGPNQNTEAFF
TRBJ2-5 TRBD2 . TRBV7-9 TGTGCCAGCAGCTTATACGGGGAGGGTTTAGCCAAAAAAGAGACCCAGTACTTC CASSLYGEGLAKKETQYF
TRBJ2-7 . many TRBV3-1/TRBV3-2 TGTGCCAGCAGCCAAGCATCCGAGCAGTACTTC CASSQASEQYF
TRBJ2-3 . . TRBV5-4 TGTGCCAGCAGCTTGAATGGGGGGGCCTCGAAAGATACGCAGTATTTT CASSLNGGASKDTQYF
TRBJ1-1 . . TRBV19 TGTGCCAGTCGGGGAAGGAACACTGAAGCTTTCTTT CASRGRNTEAFF
TRBJ2-7 TRBD1 few TRBV5-1 TGCGCCAGCAGCCTAAGGGACAGGAATCAAGAGCAGTACTTC CASSLRDRNQEQYF
TRBJ1-6 . once TRBV27 TGTGCCAGCAGTTTCCTACAGGGTTATTCACCCCTCCACTTT CASSFLQGYSPLHF
TRBJ1-2 . . TRBV27 TGTGCCAGCAGTTTCTTTTCAACAGGGTTGGTAAATGGCTACACCTTC CASSFFSTGLVNGYTF
TRBJ1-1 TRBD1 . TRBV5-1 TGCGCCAGCAGCTTCAGGGGGCGGGCCACTGAAGCTTTCTTT CASSFRGRATEAFF
TRBJ1-5 . once TRBV4-1 TGCGCCAGCAGCCAAGATCCGCAGGGGAATCAGCCCCAGCATTTT CASSQDPQGNQPQHF
TRBJ1-1 . . TRBV29-1 TGCAGCGCAGGGGCTGACACTGAAGCTTTCTTT CSAGADTEAFF
TRBJ2-3 . . TRBV28 TGTGCCAGCAGTCGAGATCGGGTGGCAGATACGCAGTATTTT CASSRDRVADTQYF
TRBJ2-7 TRBD1 once TRBV18 TGTGCCAGCTCACCTAGAATGGGACAGGGGGGAAACGAGCAGTACTTC CASSPRMGQGGNEQYF
TRBJ1-4 . . TRBV7-9 TGTGCAAGCAGTGGCGAAAAACTGTTTTTT CASSGEKLFF
TRBJ1-2 TRBD1 . TRBV19 TGTGCCAGTATTCCGCGGGACAGGGTTTATCATGGCTACACCTTC CASIPRDRVYHGYTF
TRBJ1-6 TRBD1 . TRBV9 TGTGCCAGCAGCGTAGAGGACAGGGCTAATTCACCCCTCCACTTT CASSVEDRANSPLHF
TRBJ1-4 TRBD1 . TRBV7-9 TGTGCCAGCAGCTCCGGGACAGGGAGGATCAATGAAAAACTGTTTTTT CASSSGTGRINEKLFF
TRBJ2-5 TRBD2 . TRBV4-1 TGCGCCAGCAGCCCCGAGACCGGGGGGGCCCTGAGGCAAGAGACCCAGTACTTC CASSPETGGALRQETQYF